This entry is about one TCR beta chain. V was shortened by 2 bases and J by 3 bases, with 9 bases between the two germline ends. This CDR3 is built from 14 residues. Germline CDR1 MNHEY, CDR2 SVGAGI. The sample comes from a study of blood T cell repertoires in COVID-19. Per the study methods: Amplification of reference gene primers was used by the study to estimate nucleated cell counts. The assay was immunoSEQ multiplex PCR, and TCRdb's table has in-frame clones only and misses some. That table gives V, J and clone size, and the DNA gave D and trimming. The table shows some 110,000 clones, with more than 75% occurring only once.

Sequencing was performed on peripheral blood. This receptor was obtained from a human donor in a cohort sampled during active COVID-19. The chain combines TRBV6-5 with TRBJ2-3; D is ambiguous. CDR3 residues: CASSYVGPTDTQYF. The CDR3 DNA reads TGTGCCAGCAGTTACGTTGGGCCGACAGATACGCAGTATTTT.